Each of the 28 T cell receptor beta chains below was sequenced from the same sample in a study of blood T cell repertoires in COVID-19 (dated by TCRdb to the early 2020s). The method was the immunoSEQ multiplex PCR assay. Entries here come from immuneACCESS through TCRdb and include only in-frame sequences with V and J called. Some clones fail to appear in such tables; in the studies checked, an unresolved V gene covers under half of the shortfall, and the cause of the remainder is unknown. The sample yields some 130,000 clones; around 86% were counted once. The ten largest account for 2% to 2.5% of the sample. The sequencing input was peripheral blood. These receptors originate from a man aged 45-65 years with active COVID-19.

V is TRBV4-1 and J is TRBJ1-2, with TRBD1 identical over 10 bases. Germline V gene sequence: CDR1 MGHRA, CDR2 YSYEKL. The V and J ends lost 2 bases and 6 bases, in that order; junction bases with no gene match: 9. The CDR3 is made up of 16 amino acids. The CDR3 DNA sequence: TGCGCCAGCAGCCAACTCTACGTGGACAGGGGGAATGGCTACACCTTC. The encoded protein is CASSQLYVDRGNGYTF.

V gene TRBV6-5 combines with J gene TRBJ2-5; 8 positions match TRBD1. Unmatched junction bases numbered 10, after V lost 5 bases and J lost 5 bases. This CDR3 has 15 residues. Germline assignment: CDR1 MNHEY and CDR2 SVGAGI. In DNA, the CDR3 is TGTGCCAGCAGTCCGATGGACAGGGACGGTGAGACCCAGTACTTC. This codes for CASSPMDRDGETQYF.

The V gene is TRBV7-9, the J gene TRBJ1-1; 7 positions agree with TRBD1. V shed 5 bases and J 1 base; nucleotides not matched to a gene: 1. CDR1 is SEHNR, CDR2 FQNEAQ, per germline (reference sequence). This CDR3 contains 13 residues. The CDR3 sequence is CASSQGGNTEAFF. The CDR3 nucleotides read TGTGCCAGCAGCCAGGGGGGGAACACTGAAGCTTTCTTT.

V usage is TRBV6-5 and J usage is TRBJ1-1; perhaps TRBD1 as D (6 bases). This CDR3 region has 15 residues. The V gene lost 1 base and the J gene lost 3 bases, with 12 bases spanning the gap. Germline V CDR1 and CDR2: MNHEY, SVGAGI. CDR3: CASSYYGGPYTEAFF. In nucleotides, the CDR3 is TGTGCCAGCAGTTACTACGGGGGGCCTTACACTGAAGCTTTCTTT.

J is TRBJ1-4 and V is TRBV25-1, with no clear D. The CDR3 has 14 residues. The ends were cut back, 3 bases at V and 7 bases at J, with 12 bases in the middle. Germline CDR1 and CDR2: MGHDK and SYGVNS. CDR3 DNA: TGTGCCAGCAGTGAGGACTCTGTGGGTGAAAAACTGTTTTTT. As protein: CASSEDSVGEKLFF.

The table lists this clone with a count of one. Other nucleotide sequences in the sample specify the same CDR3. The V and J genes are TRBV19 and TRBJ1-2; 9 nucleotides align to TRBD1. The CDR3 is made up of 14 amino acids. Germline CDR1 reads LNHDA; CDR2 reads SQIVND (reference sequence). Unmatched junction bases numbered 1, after V lost 3 bases and J lost 2 bases. The DNA of the CDR3 is TGTGCCAGTAGTATCGGGACAGGGAACTATGGCTACACCTTC. Residues: CASSIGTGNYGYTF.

This chain joins TRBV5-6 and TRBJ2-5, with TRBD2 matching 7 bases. This CDR3 has 16 amino acids. V shed 3 bases and J 5 bases; nucleotides not matched to a gene: 13. Per the germline V gene, CDR1 is SGHDT and CDR2 is YYEEEE. CDR3 in amino acids: CASSSAIGGGSETQYF. DNA for the CDR3: TGTGCCAGCAGCTCCGCCATTGGGGGGGGATCGGAGACCCAGTACTTC.

This sequence joins TRBV29-1 and TRBJ1-2, with TRBD1 matching 7 bases. The CDR3 length is 15 residues. V shed 3 bases and J 1 base; nucleotides not matched to a gene: 8. Germline CDR1 SQVTM, CDR2 ANQGSEA. The chain's CDR3 is CSVDRRDRLNYGYTF. Here the CDR3 DNA reads TGCAGCGTTGACCGCCGGGACAGACTTAACTATGGCTACACCTTC.

The V gene is TRBV11-2, the J gene TRBJ1-1; D gene ambiguous. Trimming pared 5 bases from V and 3 bases from J, leaving 10 bases between. CDR1 and CDR2 (germline): SGHAT, FQNNGV. This CDR3 is 13 amino acids long. CDR3 region: CASSPNRYTEAFF. In nucleotides, the CDR3 is TGTGCCAGCAGCCCCAACAGATACACTGAAGCTTTCTTT.

This chain joins TRBV29-1 and TRBJ2-5; 12 nucleotides align to TRBD1. This CDR3 comprises 15 residues. The V and J ends lost 5 bases and 3 bases, in that order; junction bases with no gene match: 7. The germline V gene encodes CDR1 SQVTM and CDR2 ANQGSEA. The DNA of the CDR3 is TGCAGCGTTCTCCTCGGGACAGGGGGCAAAGAGACCCAGTACTTC. Translating gives CSVLLGTGGKETQYF.

This chain connects TRBV7-2 to TRBJ1-1; perhaps TRBD1 as D (6 bases). The CDR3 runs 17 residues. The germline V gene encodes CDR1 SGHTA and CDR2 FQGNSA. V gave up 4 bases and J gave up 3 bases, with 21 bases separating them. DNA of the CDR3: TGTGCCAGCAGCTCGGTGGGGTTACAGGGCATCGACACTGAAGCTTTCTTT. It is translated as CASSSVGLQGIDTEAFF.

The chain is built from TRBV2 and TRBJ1-6, with D unresolved. V was pared by 4 bases and J by 8 bases, with 9 bases between. Germline loops: CDR1 SNHLY, CDR2 FYNNEI. The length of the CDR3 is 13 residues. The chain's CDR3 is CASSGETDSPLHF. CDR3 nucleotides: TGTGCCAGCAGTGGGGAGACGGATTCACCCCTCCACTTT.

J is TRBJ1-3 and V is TRBV15, with D possibly matching TRBD1 (6 bases). V gave up 6 bases and J gave up 0 bases, with 12 bases separating them. Germline-derived CDR1 and CDR2 are LNHNV and YYDKDF (reference sequence). The CDR3 is 15 residues long. This CDR3 reads CATRSRDNSGNTIYF. In DNA, the CDR3 is TGTGCCACCAGAAGCCGGGACAACTCTGGAAACACCATATATTTT.

This chain connects TRBV25-1 to TRBJ2-1; 10 nucleotides match TRBD1. The germline V gene has CDR1 MGHDK and CDR2 SYGVNS. J lost 8 bases, V lost 3 bases, and 4 bases had no gene match. This CDR3 comprises 14 residues. CDR3 bases: TGTGCCAGCAGTGATCCCGGGACAGGGGATGAGCAGTTCTTC. It specifies CASSDPGTGDEQFF.

J is TRBJ2-1 and V is TRBV2; 8 positions agree with TRBD1. V shed 5 bases, J shed 1 base, and the junction held 1 base outside the gene matches. Germline V lookup: CDR1 SNHLY, CDR2 FYNNEI. There are 14 residues in the CDR3. The DNA of the CDR3 is TGTGCCAGCAGTCGACAGGGGTCCTACAATGAGCAGTTCTTC. This codes for CASSRQGSYNEQFF. The full variable domain, rest sourced from reference TRBV2 and TRBJ2-1, is EPEVTQTPSHQVTQMGQEVILRCVPISNHLYFYWYRQILGQKVEFLVSFYNNEISEKSEIFDDQFSVERPDGSNFTLKIRSTKLEDSAMYFCASSRQGSYNEQFFGPGTRLTVL.

The chain recombines TRBV4-2 with TRBJ1-2, with 8 positions matching TRBD1. Germline CDR1 is LGHNA and CDR2 is YNFKEQ. The CDR3 is 17 residues long. V lost 0 bases, J lost 0 bases, and 6 bases stayed unmatched. The CDR3 DNA reads as TGTGCCAGCAGCCAAGACGGACAGGGTTCAGCTAACTATGGCTACACCTTC. This codes for CASSQDGQGSANYGYTF.

The chain recombines TRBV9 with TRBJ2-5; perhaps TRBD1 as D (5 bases). Germline lookup yields CDR1 SGDLS and CDR2 YYNGEE. This CDR3 is built from 15 residues. V dropped 1 base and J dropped 1 base, with 11 bases sitting between them. The CDR3 sequence is CASSVSVTAQETQYF. The CDR3 coding sequence is TGTGCCAGCAGCGTAAGTGTGACAGCCCAAGAGACCCAGTACTTC.

The CDR3 region is CASSQKRGAYKRNSYEQYF. CDR3 in DNA: TGCGCCAGCAGCCAAAAGCGGGGGGCCTACAAGCGTAACTCCTACGAGCAGTACTTC. The rearrangement uses TRBV5-1 and TRBJ2-7; 9 bases are a match to TRBD2. V trimming: 4 bases; J trimming: 0 bases; junction bases outside the gene matches: 17. The CDR3 length is 19 residues. Per germline, CDR1 SGHRS and CDR2 YFSETQ.

This chain connects TRBV6-5 to TRBJ1-1, with no clear D. Trimming took off 2 bases at V and 3 bases at J, with 7 bases between the two ends. CDR1 and CDR2 from the germline V gene are MNHEY and SVGAGI. The CDR3 contains 13 residues. The CDR3 DNA reads TGTGCCAGCAGTTACACTAGGGACACTGAAGCTTTCTTT. Translated, it gives CASSYTRDTEAFF.

This chain joins TRBV27 and TRBJ2-7, with 12 positions matching TRBD2. Trimming removed 6 bases from V and 3 bases from J; junction bases left unmatched: 9. Germline-derived CDR1 and CDR2 are MNHEY and SMNVEV (reference sequence). The CDR3 is made up of 16 amino acids. CDR3 coding DNA: TGTGCCAGCAGAAGGGGGCTAGCGGGGGGGATCTACGAGCAGTACTTC. Its translation is CASRRGLAGGIYEQYF.

This chain joins TRBV4-3 and TRBJ1-1, with TRBD1 as a possible D gene (6 bases). The length of the CDR3 is 16 residues. V lost 0 bases and J 1 base, leaving 12 bases between the germline ends. The germline gives CDR1 LGHNA, CDR2 YSLEER. The chain's CDR3 is CASSQDRDITNTEAFF. CDR3 sequence (DNA): TGCGCCAGCAGCCAAGATAGGGACATCACGAACACTGAAGCTTTCTTT.

The V and J genes are TRBV6-5 and TRBJ1-3; D not resolved. The length of the CDR3 is 15 residues. CDR1 is MNHEY and CDR2 is SVGAGI in the germline V gene. The V gene lost 7 bases and the J gene lost 2 bases, with 15 bases spanning the gap. CDR3 in amino acids: CASTTRGITGNTIYF. CDR3 DNA sequence: TGTGCCAGCACCACCCGGGGTATTACTGGAAACACCATATATTTT.

The chain links TRBV7-2 to TRBJ1-2, with 8 bases identical to TRBD1. Germline V gene sequence: CDR1 SGHTA, CDR2 FQGNSA. The CDR3 contains 16 residues. The V and J ends lost 1 base and 3 bases, in that order; junction bases with no gene match: 7. The CDR3 region has the DNA TGTGCCAGCAGCTTAGTCCTCGGACAGGGAGACTATGGCTACACCTTC. It yields the protein CASSLVLGQGDYGYTF.

The genes are TRBV9 and TRBJ1-5; D unclear. V was shortened by 4 bases and J by 9 bases, with 17 bases between the two germline ends. The CDR3 length is 14 residues. CDR1 and CDR2 from the germline V gene are SGDLS and YYNGEE. The CDR3 spells CASSPEGRGPPQHF. In DNA, the CDR3 is TGTGCCAGCAGCCCGGAGGGAAGAGGGCCGCCCCAGCATTTT.

The chain combines TRBV2 with TRBJ1-5, with 7 bases lining up with TRBD1. V gave up 7 bases and J gave up 7 bases; unmatched junction bases: 7. In germline, CDR1 is SNHLY, CDR2 FYNNEI. The CDR3 has 13 residues. The CDR3 is CASKGQAAQPQHF. DNA of the CDR3: TGTGCCAGCAAAGGACAGGCCGCGCAGCCCCAGCATTTT. The full variable domain, with the rest looked up from reference TRBV2 and TRBJ1-5, is EPEVTQTPSHQVTQMGQEVILRCVPISNHLYFYWYRQILGQKVEFLVSFYNNEISEKSEIFDDQFSVERPDGSNFTLKIRSTKLEDSAMYFCASKGQAAQPQHFGDGTRLSIL.

The V and J genes are TRBV6-6 and TRBJ2-7; possibly TRBD2 for D (6 bases). CDR1 is MNHNY and CDR2 is SVGAGI in the germline V gene (reference sequence). Trimming stripped 4 bases from V and 5 bases from J, with 9 bases between. CDR3 length: 12 residues. The CDR3 here is CASSWGVHEQYF. The CDR3 DNA reads TGTGCCAGCAGTTGGGGGGTGCACGAGCAGTACTTC.

The genes are TRBV11-3 and TRBJ2-3; 9 bases agree with TRBD2. The ends lost 1 base at V and 0 bases at J; junction bases unmatched: 11. The CDR3 extends over 19 amino acids. CDR1 SGHNT and CDR2 YENEEA come from the germline V gene. Written as DNA, the CDR3 is TGTGCCAGCAGCTTAGGAGCCCGTAGCGGGGGCACTAGCACAGATACGCAGTATTTT. As protein: CASSLGARSGGTSTDTQYF.

This clone appeared once. This chain connects TRBV12-3 or TRBV12-4 to TRBJ2-7, with D perhaps matching TRBD2 (5 bases). Trimming stripped 4 bases from V and 4 bases from J, with 8 bases between. The CDR3 totals 12 residues. In DNA form, the CDR3 reads TGTGCCAGCAGTTATCGGGATTACGAGCAGTACTTC. It yields the protein CASSYRDYEQYF.